Below are 30 T cell receptor beta chains sequenced from a single sample in a study of tissue T cells after allogeneic stem cell transplantation. Using immunoSEQ multiplex PCR, the repertoire was profiled, and TCRdb retains in-frame clones only, with some absent. Among about 7,700 clones listed, under 40% were seen once. Noted time point: mouse harvest day 14 after allogeneic transplant. Mouse grafts combined 10^7 T-cell-depleted bone marrow cells with 10^6 splenic CD5+ T cells. Sequencing input: skin. The receptors stem from a female BALB/c mouse given C57BL/6 T cells with graft-versus-host disease after an allogeneic hematopoietic cell transplant.

Comments on this clone: Genes and germline come from the mouse. Read sequence stops 1 residue before the CDR3 end, and the germline J gene provides the missing end. V usage is TRBV26 and J usage is TRBJ1-4; 9 bases match TRBD1. CDR1 and CDR2 from the germline V gene are KGHPV and FQNQEV (reference sequence). The CDR3 spans 15 residues. V was pared by 3 bases and J by 3 bases, with 2 bases of the junction left unmatched. The sequenced part of the CDR3 DNA is TGTGCCAGCAGTCTCGGGACAGGGACCAACGAAAGATTATTT. Its protein product is CASSLGTGTNERLF. The entire CDR3 is CASSLGTGTNERLFF.

Notes on this clone: Gene names follow the mouse nomenclature. The CDR3 is cut off 1 residue early in the read; its end comes from the germline J gene. This chain connects TRBV29 to TRBJ1-6, with 8 nucleotides matching TRBD1. TRBJ1-6 is treated as an ORF (open reading frame) with a function not yet certain. This CDR3 contains 14 residues. Looked up from germline, CDR1 is MSHET and CDR2 is SYDVDS. V shed 5 bases and J 7 bases; nucleotides not matched to a gene: 4. Incomplete CDR3 DNA: TGTGCTAGCAGTCCAGGGGGCGGGAATTCGCCCCTCTAC. Amino acids: CASSPGGGNSPLY. Given in full, the CDR3 is CASSPGGGNSPLYF.

About this clone: Gene names are mouse gene names. The missing CDR3 end, 1 residue past where the read stops, is filled in from the germline J gene. Other DNA sequences in the same sample also yield this CDR3. The V call is TRBV23, the J call TRBJ2-4; the D call TRBD2 from the table was never checked on the DNA. The CDR3 extends over 15 amino acids. From germline, CDR1 is KGHTA and CDR2 FQNQQP. The sequenced part of the CDR3 DNA is TGCTCCAGCAGGCGGACTGGTTCTAGTCAAAACACTTTGTAC. This encodes CSSRRTGSSQNTLY. The full CDR3 sequence reads CSSRRTGSSQNTLYF.

With regard to this clone: Any gene name here is a mouse gene name. The DNA read from the CDR3 is TGTGCCAGCAGCCCTGACATTAACAACCAGGCTCCGCTT. Protein sequence: CASSPDINNQAPL. The complete CDR3 sequence is CASSPDINNQAPLF. This chain joins TRBV3 and TRBJ1-5; D not certain. Read sequence stops 1 residue before the CDR3 end, and the germline J gene provides the missing end. Trimming pared 5 bases from V and 0 bases from J, leaving 8 bases between. Germline V gene sequence: CDR1 SNHLY, CDR2 FYNGKV (reference sequence). This CDR3 spans 14 amino acids.

This clone is labeled medium-sized. The gene names here belong to mouse. The read is 1 residue too short to cover the CDR3 end, so that end is filled in from the germline J gene. The chain has TRBV20 and TRBJ2-7; D is undetermined. CDR3 size: 13 residues. Per the germline V gene, CDR1 is GFQATS and CDR2 is STVNSAI. V was pared by 1 base and J by 0 bases, with 7 bases between. CDR3 DNA, as far as it was read: TGTGGTGCTAGGGGGTCCCTCTCCTATGAACAGTAC. Protein product: CGARGSLSYEQY. The entire CDR3 sequence reads CGARGSLSYEQYF.

As to this clone: Genes and germline are mouse. The CDR3 is cut off 1 residue early in the read; its end comes from the germline J gene. The sample contains more than one DNA sequence encoding this CDR3. The chain links TRBV26 to TRBJ2-2; D not resolved. The CDR3 has 14 residues. The germline V gene encodes CDR1 KGHPV and CDR2 FQNQEV (reference sequence). V gave up 4 bases and J gave up 0 bases, with 6 bases separating them. CDR3 DNA, as far as it was read: TGTGCCAGCAGTCGAACAGCAAACACCGGGCAGCTCTAC. It translates to CASSRTANTGQLY. The full CDR3 protein reads CASSRTANTGQLYF.

In the case of this clone: The gene symbols are mouse symbols. The CDR3 end lies 1 residue beyond the end of the read and is filled in from the germline J gene. This sequence joins TRBV31 and TRBJ2-7; D uncertain. V was shortened by 3 bases and J by 4 bases, with 10 bases between the two germline ends. This CDR3 has 12 residues. In germline, CDR1 is GKSSPN, CDR2 SITVG. CDR3 DNA (partial): TGTGCCTGGAGCCAAGGCGGGTATGAACAGTAC. Translation: CAWSQGGYEQY. The CDR3, in full, reads CAWSQGGYEQYF.

Comments on this clone: Here the gene names and germline are mouse. The read ends 1 residue before the CDR3 terminus; that terminus is restored from the germline J gene. The chain couples TRBV26 to TRBJ1-1; no clear D gene. The CDR3 has 13 residues. Per the germline V gene, CDR1 is KGHPV and CDR2 is FQNQEV (reference sequence). The germline V and J ends were trimmed by 1 base and 3 bases, with 6 bases remaining between them. The covered CDR3 bases are TGTGCCAGCAGTCTGTACATTTACACAGAAGTCTTC. Protein product: CASSLYIYTEVF. The complete CDR3 sequence is CASSLYIYTEVFF.

A few counts support this clone. Gene names are mouse gene names. The read terminates 1 residue ahead of where the CDR3 ends, so the germline J gene completes it. This chain connects TRBV15 to TRBJ1-2; possible D gene TRBD1, 5 bases. This CDR3 is 15 amino acids long. Looked up from germline, CDR1 is SGHND and CDR2 is FRSKSL. The V end was cut by 5 bases, the J end by 0 bases, with 13 bases between. The sequenced part of the CDR3 DNA is TGTGCCAGCAGTCTCCAGGGCCTTGCAAACTCCGACTACACC. Its protein is CASSLQGLANSDYT. The whole CDR3 region reads CASSLQGLANSDYTF.

In regard to this clone: Gene names are mouse gene names. The read stops 1 residue short of the end of the CDR3; the missing end is completed from the germline J gene. This chain joins TRBV12-1 and TRBJ1-1, with 9 bases lining up with TRBD1. The ends lost 0 bases at V and 8 bases at J; junction bases unmatched: 0. Germline CDR1 is SGHSN and CDR2 is HYEKVE. CDR3 size: 12 residues. CDR3 DNA (partial): TGTGCCAGCTCTCTCGGGACAGGGGAAGTCTTC. Protein sequence: CASSLGTGEVF. The complete CDR3 sequence is CASSLGTGEVFF.

As to this clone: The germline and genes are mouse ones. Read coverage stops 1 residue before the CDR3 terminus; the germline J gene supplies the remainder. The chain couples TRBV26 to TRBJ2-1; D remains ambiguous. This CDR3 is 14 amino acids long. Germline CDR1 KGHPV, CDR2 FQNQEV (reference sequence). The ends were cut back, 6 bases at V and 0 bases at J, with 9 bases in the middle. The CDR3 bases that were read are TGTGCCAGCAGAGGCAGAGATAACTATGCTGAGCAGTTC. Translating it yields CASRGRDNYAEQF. The complete CDR3 reads CASRGRDNYAEQFF.

About this clone: Germline and genes: mouse. The CDR3 extends 1 residue past the end of the read, so its final part is completed from the germline J gene. The chain employs TRBV12-1 and TRBJ2-1; 11 bases agree with TRBD2. V lost 2 bases to trimming and J lost 3 bases; unmatched junction nucleotides: 5. Per the germline V gene, CDR1 is SGHSN and CDR2 is HYEKVE. The CDR3 totals 16 residues. The CDR3 loop is CASSPDWGGGYAEQFF. CDR3 DNA, as far as it was read: TGTGCCAGCTCTCCCGACTGGGGGGGAGGCTATGCTGAGCAGTTC.

In its sample, this clone is medium-sized. Gene names are the mouse ones. The read finishes 1 residue shy of the CDR3 end, and the germline J gene is used to complete it. V gene TRBV4 combines with J gene TRBJ1-6; 8 positions agree with TRBD1. TRBJ1-6 is an ORF, with its function uncertain. V lost 5 bases and J lost 7; bases outside the gene matches: 4. Per the germline V gene, CDR1 is LGHDT and CDR2 is YNNKQL (reference sequence). This CDR3 is built from 14 residues. CDR3 loop: CASSRQGWNSPLYF. The sequenced CDR3 bases are TGTGCCAGCAGCCGACAGGGGTGGAATTCGCCCCTCTAC.

Comment on this clone: Gene names refer to mouse genes. The read stops 1 residue short of the end of the CDR3; the missing end is completed from the germline J gene. This chain links TRBV1 with TRBJ1-4, with 11 bases fitting TRBD1. After removal of 3 bases from V and 0 bases from J, the junction contained 3 bases not matched to a gene. The CDR3 is 17 amino acids. The germline V gene encodes CDR1 NSQYPW and CDR2 LRSPGD (reference sequence). CDR3 loop: CTCSARDRGISNERLFF. The DNA read from the CDR3 is TGCACCTGCAGTGCCCGGGACAGGGGGATTTCCAACGAAAGATTATTT. The full variable domain, its missing parts supplied by reference TRBV1 and TRBJ1-4, is VTLLEQNPRWRLVPRGQAVNLRCILKNSQYPWMSWYQQDLQKQLQWLFTLRSPGDKEVKSLPGADYLATRVTDTELRLQVANMSQGRTLYCTCSARDRGISNERLFFGHGTKLSVL.

This clone was seen more than once but under ten times. The gene names here belong to mouse. The read falls 1 residue short of the CDR3 end, and the missing part is taken from the germline J gene. The V and J genes are TRBV23 and TRBJ2-5; no DNA check was done on the table's D call, TRBD1. CDR3 size: 15 residues. Germline V CDR1 and CDR2: KGHTA, FQNQQP. The CDR3 reads CSSSQSRGSQDTQYF. The sequenced part of the CDR3 DNA is TGCTCCAGCAGTCAATCGAGAGGGTCCCAAGACACCCAGTAC.

With regard to this clone: The gene names here belong to mouse. CDR3 residues: CASSLGGGAETLYF. The covered CDR3 bases are TGTGCCAGCAGTTTAGGGGGCGGTGCAGAAACGCTGTAT. The rearrangement links TRBV15 to TRBJ2-3, with D perhaps assigned TRBD1 or TRBD2 (5 bases each). Sequencing ends 1 residue short of the CDR3 end; the germline J gene provides the rest. Germline V gene sequence: CDR1 SGHND, CDR2 FRSKSL. The CDR3 consists of 14 residues. The V and J ends lost 1 base and 1 base respectively, with 6 bases between them.

With regard to this clone: Germline and genes: mouse. The read finishes 1 residue shy of the CDR3 end, and the germline J gene is used to complete it. The gene calls are TRBV3 and TRBJ1-1; D gene ambiguous. Per germline, CDR1 SNHLY and CDR2 FYNGKV (reference sequence). The CDR3 consists of 13 residues. Trimming removed 3 bases at V and 0 bases at J, with 5 bases between. This CDR3 reads CASSFQPNTEVFF. Partial CDR3 DNA: TGTGCCAGCAGCTTCCAGCCAAACACAGAAGTCTTC. Full variable domain (remainder filled in from reference TRBV3 and TRBJ1-1): GPKVLQIPSHQIIDMGQMVTLNCDPVSNHLYFYWYKQILGQQMEFLVNFYNGKVMEKSKLFKDQFSVERPDGSYFTLKIQPTALEDSAVYFCASSFQPNTEVFFGKGTRLTVV.

This clone is labeled medium-sized. The listed genes are named as in mouse. The CDR3 extends 1 residue past the end of the read, so its final part is completed from the germline J gene. The J gene is TRBJ2-7, the V gene TRBV16; TRBD2 aligns across 9 bases. The CDR3 totals 14 residues. The germline V gene has CDR1 SGHSA and CDR2 FRNQAP. After removal of 1 base from V and 4 bases from J, the junction contained 2 bases not matched to a gene. CDR3 protein: CASSLGWGGYEQYF. The part of the CDR3 DNA that was read is TGTGCAAGCAGCTTAGGCTGGGGGGGGTATGAACAGTAC. Full variable domain (remainder filled in from reference TRBV16 and TRBJ2-7): NAGVIQTPRHKVTGKGQEATLWCEPISGHSAVFWYRQTIVQGLEFLTYFRNQAPIDDSGMPKERFSAQMPNQSHSTLKIQSTQPQDSAVYLCASSLGWGGYEQYFGPGTRLTVL.

Comments on this clone: Germline and genes here are mouse. The CDR3 end is not reached by the read, which stops 1 residue before it; the germline J gene fills it in. This chain joins TRBV12-2 and TRBJ2-4; D might be TRBD1 or TRBD2, each matching 5 bases. The CDR3 sequence is 14 residues long. Between the trimmed V and J ends, which lost 4 bases and 1 base, there was a span of 11 bases. Germline values: CDR1 SGHLS, CDR2 HYDKME. Here the CDR3 reads CASSGPRGQNTLYF. CDR3 DNA, as far as it was read: TGTGCCAGCTCGGGACCGAGGGGTCAAAACACCTTGTAC.

In this sample, this clone turned up a few times. The germline and genes are mouse ones. The read finishes 1 residue shy of the CDR3 end, and the germline J gene is used to complete it. V usage is TRBV26 and J usage is TRBJ2-5; 8 bases agree with TRBD1. Germline CDR1 and CDR2: KGHPV and FQNQEV (reference sequence). The CDR3 consists of 14 residues. The J segment lost 6 bases and the V segment lost 6 bases, leaving 8 bases of the junction unmatched. The CDR3 reads CASSHQGARDTQYF. The CDR3 DNA, read in part, is TGTGCCAGCAGCCATCAGGGGGCGCGGGACACCCAGTAC. The whole variable domain, remainder taken from reference TRBV26 and TRBJ2-5, is NSKVIQTPRYLVKGQGQKAKMRCIPEKGHPVVFWYQQNKNNEFKFLINFQNQEVLQQIDMTEKRFSAECPSNSPCSLEIQSSEAGDSALYLCASSHQGARDTQYFGPGTRLLVL.

This clone is termed medium-sized. Gene names refer to mouse genes. From the germline J gene comes the end of the CDR3, since the read stops 1 residue before it. The chain combines TRBV26 with TRBJ1-3, with 9 bases aligning to TRBD1. The CDR3 is 14 residues long. V shed 4 bases and J 2 bases; nucleotides not matched to a gene: 0. Germline CDR1 and CDR2: KGHPV and FQNQEV (reference sequence). The part of the CDR3 DNA that was read is TGTGCCAGCAGTCGACAGGGGGCTGGAAATACGCTCTAT. It translates to CASSRQGAGNTLY. The entire CDR3 protein is CASSRQGAGNTLYF.

This clone was counted only a few times. These gene names are mouse names. The CDR3 end is not reached by the read, which stops 1 residue before it; the germline J gene fills it in. This chain joins TRBV16 and TRBJ2-7, with 7 bases aligning to TRBD1. V was clipped by 5 bases and J by 3 bases; unmatched bases: 4. The CDR3 contains 13 residues. The germline CDR1 and CDR2 sequences are SGHSA and FRNQAP. The part of the CDR3 DNA that was read is TGTGCAAGCAGCGACGGGACAGACTATGAACAGTAC. Translated, it gives CASSDGTDYEQY. The CDR3 in full is CASSDGTDYEQYF.

As regards this clone: Each gene name is a mouse one. The sequence runs out 1 residue before the end of the CDR3; the remainder is reconstructed from the germline J gene. The genes are TRBV15 and TRBJ2-2, with D perhaps given as TRBD1 or TRBD2 (6 bases each). The CDR3 spans 15 residues. Germline V lookup: CDR1 SGHND, CDR2 FRSKSL. Trimming left V 3 bases short and J 4 bases short, with 12 bases between. CDR3 amino acids: CASSFGGLLTGQLYF. The CDR3 bases that were read are TGTGCCAGCAGTTTCGGGGGCCTCCTCACCGGGCAGCTCTAC.

In regard to this clone: Genes and germline come from the mouse. The CDR3 bases that were read are TGTGCCAGCAGCAGGACAATCTATAATTCGCCCCTCTAC. Encoded protein: CASSRTIYNSPLY. From start to end, the CDR3 is CASSRTIYNSPLYF. The chain is built from TRBV13-1 and TRBJ1-6; D may be TRBD1 (5 bases). The CDR3 extends 1 residue past the end of the read, so its final part is completed from the germline J gene. TRBJ1-6 is an ORF, with its function uncertain. Trimming took 5 bases from V and 3 from J, leaving 9 bases between them. CDR3 length: 14 amino acids. Looked up from germline, CDR1 is NSHNY and CDR2 is SYGAGN.

As regards this clone: Gene names and germline match the mouse. The sequence runs out 1 residue before the end of the CDR3; the remainder is reconstructed from the germline J gene. V usage is TRBV13-2 and J usage is TRBJ2-2; 9 nucleotides match TRBD2. After removal of 5 bases from V and 2 bases from J, the junction contained 4 bases not matched to a gene. The CDR3 consists of 15 residues. Germline V gene sequence: CDR1 NNHNN, CDR2 SYGAGS (reference sequence). CDR3 bases read: TGTGCCAGCGGGAGGACTGGGGTGAACACCGGGCAGCTCTAC. Its protein product is CASGRTGVNTGQLY. The entire CDR3 protein reads CASGRTGVNTGQLYF.

Comment on this clone: Gene names and germline refer to mouse. The read ends 1 residue before the CDR3 terminus; that terminus is restored from the germline J gene. The J gene is TRBJ1-1, the V gene TRBV12-2, with a weak D call TRBD1 (5 bases). The V end lost 3 bases, the J end lost 1 base, and 8 bases lay between the germline ends. This CDR3 region has 13 residues. Germline V gene sequence: CDR1 SGHLS, CDR2 HYDKME. The covered CDR3 bases are TGTGCCAGCTCTTTGCAGGGAAACACAGAAGTCTTC. It encodes CASSLQGNTEVF. The entire CDR3 is CASSLQGNTEVFF.

In regard to this clone: The germline and genes are mouse ones. The CDR3 end is not reached by the read, which stops 1 residue before it; the germline J gene fills it in. The V and J genes are TRBV23 and TRBJ1-1; the table calls TRBD1, which could not be checked here. Germline values: CDR1 KGHTA, CDR2 FQNQQP. CDR3 length equals 14 residues. CDR3 DNA (partial): TGCTCCAGCAGCCGACAGGGAACGAACACAGAAGTCTTC. This sequence encodes CSSSRQGTNTEVF. The CDR3 in its entirety is CSSSRQGTNTEVFF.

In its sample, this clone was seen a few times. Gene names and germline match the mouse. The read finishes 1 residue shy of the CDR3 end, and the germline J gene is used to complete it. The rearrangement uses TRBV5 and TRBJ2-3; D is possibly TRBD2 (6 bases). CDR3 length: 16 amino acids. Germline V gene data show CDR1 as LGHNA and CDR2 as YNLKQL (reference sequence). V was pared by 1 base and J by 1 base, with 12 bases between. The CDR3: CASSQVGGGGAETLYF. The covered CDR3 bases are TGTGCCAGCAGCCAAGTTGGGGGAGGGGGTGCAGAAACGCTGTAT.

Concerning this clone: All gene names here are mouse names. The read gets to within 1 residue of the CDR3 end, and the germline J gene fills in the rest. The rearrangement links TRBV26 to TRBJ2-1; TRBD1 matches 8 bases. The CDR3 has 15 residues. CDR1 is KGHPV, CDR2 FQNQEV, per germline (reference sequence). V lost 2 bases and J lost 5; bases outside the gene matches: 5. CDR3 DNA, as far as it was read: TGTGCCAGCAGTCTGATCAGGGGGCAGGATGCTGAGCAGTTC. Its translation: CASSLIRGQDAEQF. The whole CDR3 sequence reads CASSLIRGQDAEQFF.

This clone was seen more than once but under ten times. Gene names are mouse gene names. The read gets to within 1 residue of the CDR3 end, and the germline J gene fills in the rest. The chain employs TRBV26 and TRBJ2-5, with a tentative D call TRBD1 (6 bases). Germline V gives CDR1 KGHPV, CDR2 FQNQEV (reference sequence). V was shortened by 2 bases and J by 3 bases, with 6 bases between the two germline ends. CDR3 size: 13 residues. The part of the CDR3 DNA that was read is TGTGCCAGCAGTCTGAGGGGGCAAGACACCCAGTAC. Its translation: CASSLRGQDTQY. The full CDR3 protein reads CASSLRGQDTQYF.